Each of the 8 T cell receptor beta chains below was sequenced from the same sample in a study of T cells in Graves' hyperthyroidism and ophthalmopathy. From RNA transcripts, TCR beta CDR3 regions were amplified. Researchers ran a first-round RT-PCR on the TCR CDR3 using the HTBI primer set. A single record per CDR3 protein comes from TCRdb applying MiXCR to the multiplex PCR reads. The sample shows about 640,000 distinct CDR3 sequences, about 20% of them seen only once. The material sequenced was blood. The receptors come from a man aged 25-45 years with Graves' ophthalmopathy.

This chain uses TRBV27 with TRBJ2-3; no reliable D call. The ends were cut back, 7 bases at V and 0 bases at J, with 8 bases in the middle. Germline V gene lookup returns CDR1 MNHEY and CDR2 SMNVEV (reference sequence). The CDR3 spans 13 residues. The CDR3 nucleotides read TGTGCCAGCATTTCGGTTAGCACAGATACGCAGTATTTT. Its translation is CASISVSTDTQYF.

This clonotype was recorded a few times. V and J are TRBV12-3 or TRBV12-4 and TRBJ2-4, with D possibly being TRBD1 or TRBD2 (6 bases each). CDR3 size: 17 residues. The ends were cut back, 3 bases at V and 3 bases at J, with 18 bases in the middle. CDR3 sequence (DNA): TGTGCCAGCAGTTTTTACGGAGGGGGGCTTGGCAAAAACATTCAGTACTTC. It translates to CASSFYGGGLGKNIQYF.

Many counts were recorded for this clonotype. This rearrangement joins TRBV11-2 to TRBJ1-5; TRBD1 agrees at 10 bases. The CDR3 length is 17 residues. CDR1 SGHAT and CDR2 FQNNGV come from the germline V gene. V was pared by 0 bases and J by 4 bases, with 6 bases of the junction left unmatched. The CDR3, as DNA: TGTGCCAGCAGCTTAGATGGGGACAGGGGCACGAATCAGCCCCAGCATTTT. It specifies CASSLDGDRGTNQPQHF.

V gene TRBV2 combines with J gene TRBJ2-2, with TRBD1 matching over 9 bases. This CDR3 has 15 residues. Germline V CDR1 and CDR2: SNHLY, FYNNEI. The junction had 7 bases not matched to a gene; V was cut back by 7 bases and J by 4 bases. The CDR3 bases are TGTGCCAGCAAGCCCGGGACAGGGACCACCGGGGAGCTGTTTTTT. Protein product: CASKPGTGTTGELFF.

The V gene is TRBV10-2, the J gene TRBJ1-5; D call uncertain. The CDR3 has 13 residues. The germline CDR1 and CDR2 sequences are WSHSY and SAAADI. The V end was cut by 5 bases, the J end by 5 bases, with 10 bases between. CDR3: CASSTRTYQPQHF. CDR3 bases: TGCGCCAGCAGTACTCGTACCTATCAGCCCCAGCATTTT.

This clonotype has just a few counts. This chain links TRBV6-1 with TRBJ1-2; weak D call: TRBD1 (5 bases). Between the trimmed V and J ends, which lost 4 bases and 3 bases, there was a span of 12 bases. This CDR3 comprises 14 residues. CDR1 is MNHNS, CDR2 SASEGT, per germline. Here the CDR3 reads CASSAHRDDYGYTF. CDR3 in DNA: TGTGCCAGCAGTGCCCACCGGGACGACTATGGCTACACCTTC.

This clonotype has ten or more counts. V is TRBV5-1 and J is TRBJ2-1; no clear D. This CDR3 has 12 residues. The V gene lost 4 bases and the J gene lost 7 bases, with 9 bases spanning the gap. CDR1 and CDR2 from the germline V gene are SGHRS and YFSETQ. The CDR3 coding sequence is TGCGCCAGCAGCGCACCATGGAATGAGCAGTTCTTC. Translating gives CASSAPWNEQFF.

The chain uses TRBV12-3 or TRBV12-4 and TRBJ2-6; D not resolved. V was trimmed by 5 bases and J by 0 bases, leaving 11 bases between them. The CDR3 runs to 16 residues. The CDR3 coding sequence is TGTGCCAGCAGTGACCCGCCTCGCTCTGGGGCCAACGTCCTGACTTTC. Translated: CASSDPPRSGANVLTF.